The 27 T cell receptor beta chains given below trace back to one sample, sequenced in a study of T cell changes during pregnancy in multiple sclerosis. Clones were sequenced by immunoSEQ multiplex PCR, and TCRdb holds only the in-frame ones, with some missing. The data hold about 89,000 clones, with around 94% observed a single time. Source: peripheral blood, taken in the third trimester of pregnancy. Receptor source: a female donor with multiple sclerosis, enrolled in a pregnancy study.

V gene TRBV27 combines with J gene TRBJ2-2, with TRBD2 matching 9 bases. CDR1 is MNHEY and CDR2 is SMNVEV in the germline V gene (reference sequence). The CDR3 has 16 amino acids. Losses at the gene ends were 7 bases for V and 4 bases for J; bases not matched to a gene: 10. DNA for the CDR3: TGTGCCAGCACCAAACTGGGGCGGGAGGGCACCGGGGAGCTGTTTTTT. It is translated as CASTKLGREGTGELFF.

V gene TRBV7-9 combines with J gene TRBJ2-1; 13 positions agree with TRBD2. Trimming removed 5 bases from V and 8 bases from J; junction bases left unmatched: 9. Germline lookup yields CDR1 SEHNR and CDR2 FQNEAQ (reference sequence). The CDR3 extends over 16 amino acids. CDR3 in amino acids: CASSSTSGRAVDEQFF. CDR3 DNA: TGTGCCAGCAGCAGTACTAGCGGGAGGGCCGTCGATGAGCAGTTCTTC.

The chain has TRBV6-5 and TRBJ1-1; D is uncertain. Deletions cut 0 bases from V and 1 base from J, with 6 bases between. Germline values: CDR1 MNHEY, CDR2 SVGAGI. The CDR3 spans 14 residues. The CDR3 here is CASSYSTGNTEAFF. The DNA of the CDR3 is TGTGCCAGCAGTTACTCGACGGGGAACACTGAAGCTTTCTTT.

The V call is TRBV5-1, the J call TRBJ2-1; 12 positions match TRBD2. The V segment lost 4 bases and the J segment 8 bases; nucleotides outside the gene matches: 10. The germline V gene has CDR1 SGHRS and CDR2 YFSETQ. The CDR3 is 16 amino acids. CDR3 nucleotide sequence: TGCGCCAGCAGCCCCGGGACTAGCGGGTTTGGCGATGAGCAGTTCTTC. Its protein product is CASSPGTSGFGDEQFF.

The chain is built from TRBV5-1 and TRBJ2-7; 8 nucleotides agree with TRBD2. The CDR3 covers 12 residues. The germline CDR1 and CDR2 sequences are SGHRS and YFSETQ. V shed 7 bases, J shed 2 bases, and the junction held 2 bases outside the gene matches. CDR3 DNA sequence: TGCGCCAGCCGGGAGGGGGCCTACGAGCAGTACTTC. Its translation: CASREGAYEQYF.

This chain joins TRBV9 and TRBJ2-1; tentatively, D is TRBD1 (6 bases). The germline CDR1 and CDR2 sequences are SGDLS and YYNGEE. The CDR3 has 16 residues. Trimming stripped 3 bases from V and 6 bases from J, with 19 bases between. The CDR3 region is CASSGRIDRPVNEQFF. The CDR3 coding sequence is TGTGCCAGCAGCGGACGAATCGACAGGCCAGTCAATGAGCAGTTCTTC. The full variable domain, with the rest looked up from reference TRBV9 and TRBJ2-1, is DSGVTQTPKHLITATGQRVTLRCSPRSGDLSVYWYQQSLDQGLQFLIQYYNGEERAKGNILERFSAQQFPDLHSELNLSSLELGDSALYFCASSGRIDRPVNEQFFGPGTRLTVL.

The chain employs TRBV30 and TRBJ2-7; maybe TRBD2 (5 bases). Looked up from germline, CDR1 is GTSNPN and CDR2 is SVGIG (reference sequence). V was clipped by 2 bases and J by 1 base, with 9 bases between them. The CDR3 extends over 13 amino acids. The CDR3 spells CAWSRTGSYEQYF. The CDR3 nucleotides read TGTGCCTGGAGTAGGACGGGATCCTACGAGCAGTACTTC.

The rearrangement links TRBV18 to TRBJ2-5; 10 bases map to TRBD2. V shed 6 bases and J 6 bases; nucleotides not matched to a gene: 13. The CDR3 has 16 residues. Germline V gene sequence: CDR1 KGHSH, CDR2 LQKENI. In nucleotides, the CDR3 is TGTGCCAGCTCCCTTAGGCTAGCGGGAGACGAAAAGACCCAGTACTTC. This translates into CASSLRLAGDEKTQYF.

The chain's CDR3 is CASSLRGGANYGYTF. CDR3 DNA sequence: TGTGCCAGCAGTTTACGGGGGGGAGCTAACTATGGCTACACCTTC. The J gene is TRBJ1-2, the V gene TRBV27; the D gene is possibly TRBD1 (5 bases). This CDR3 spans 15 amino acids. Germline V gene lookup returns CDR1 MNHEY and CDR2 SMNVEV (reference sequence). V was trimmed by 2 bases and J by 0 bases, leaving 10 bases between them.

CDR3 bases: TGTGCCAGCAGTGAAATTCTCGGACTAGCGGGGACTTACTACGAGCAGTACTTC. This gives the protein CASSEILGLAGTYYEQYF. The gene calls are TRBV2 and TRBJ2-7; 12 bases map to TRBD2. Germline loops: CDR1 SNHLY, CDR2 FYNNEI. This CDR3 contains 18 residues. J lost 3 bases, V lost 2 bases, and 11 bases had no gene match.

The chain combines TRBV2 with TRBJ2-4; D possibly corresponds to TRBD1 (6 bases). The V gene's germline CDR1 is SNHLY and CDR2 FYNNEI. CDR3 length: 13 residues. The V and J ends lost 6 bases and 6 bases respectively, with 12 bases between them. The CDR3 DNA is TGTGCCAGCAGCAAGGAACAGGGAAACATTCAGTACTTC. It encodes CASSKEQGNIQYF.

The V gene is TRBV7-9, the J gene TRBJ2-1, with 10 bases lining up with TRBD2. Germline lookup yields CDR1 SEHNR and CDR2 FQNEAQ (reference sequence). This CDR3 spans 16 amino acids. V was pared by 1 base and J by 5 bases, with 5 bases of the junction left unmatched. CDR3 nucleotide sequence: TGTGCCAGCAGCTTAGTTAATAGCGGGAGGAACAATGAGCAGTTCTTC. Protein: CASSLVNSGRNNEQFF.

The V gene is TRBV7-6, the J gene TRBJ1-2; 10 bases map to TRBD1. The trim removed 5 bases at V and 8 bases at J, leaving 5 bases unmatched. This CDR3 is 13 amino acids long. The V gene's germline CDR1 is SGHVS and CDR2 FNYEAQ. The CDR3 region has the DNA TGTGCCAGCAGCCCGGGGACAGGGGTCGGCTACACCTTC. Translation: CASSPGTGVGYTF.

The V and J genes are TRBV23-1 and TRBJ1-2; no reliable D call. TRBV23-1 counts as an open reading frame of uncertain function. The CDR3 is 12 amino acids. V shed 2 bases and J shed 7 bases, with 8 bases lying between them. The chain's CDR3 is CASSQTSIGYTF. CDR3 nucleotide sequence: TGCGCCAGCAGTCAAACTTCTATTGGCTACACCTTC.

The chain links TRBV5-1 to TRBJ2-3, with 7 bases that match TRBD1. This CDR3 is 14 amino acids long. Germline-derived CDR1 and CDR2 are SGHRS and YFSETQ. V trimming: 5 bases; J trimming: 4 bases; junction bases outside the gene matches: 7. CDR3 nucleotide sequence: TGCGCCAGCAGTTCGACGACAGGGTCAGATACGCAGTATTTT. Protein sequence: CASSSTTGSDTQYF. The complete variable domain, with remaining parts taken from reference TRBV5-1 and TRBJ2-3, reads KAGVTQTPRYLIKTRGQQVTLSCSPISGHRSVSWYQQTPGQGLQFLFEYFSETQRNKGNFPGRFSGRQFSNSRSEMNVSTLELGDSALYLCASSSTTGSDTQYFGPGTRLTVL.

The chain has TRBV2 and TRBJ2-2; no definite D call. This CDR3 spans 14 amino acids. With 7 bases removed from V and 2 bases from J, the gap between germline ends came to 11 bases. Germline CDR1 reads SNHLY; CDR2 reads FYNNEI. In nucleotides, the CDR3 is TGTGCCAGCAACCGCGGAATTAACACCGGGGAGCTGTTTTTT. This gives the protein CASNRGINTGELFF.

V usage is TRBV19 and J usage is TRBJ1-2; no firm D call. V lost 10 bases and J 2 bases, leaving 11 bases between the germline ends. CDR3 length equals 12 residues. Germline CDR1 reads LNHDA; CDR2 reads SQIVND (reference sequence). CDR3 DNA sequence: TGTGCCACCCCCGGAGGGAACTATGGCTACACCTTC. Encoded protein: CATPGGNYGYTF.

The chain recombines TRBV29-1 with TRBJ2-1; TRBD2 might be the D (5 bases). The CDR3 covers 11 residues. Per germline, CDR1 SQVTM and CDR2 ANQGSEA. V lost 2 bases and J 7 bases, leaving 6 bases between the germline ends. DNA for the CDR3: TGCAGCGTTGAATTAGCGAATGAGCAGTTCTTC. Translated, it gives CSVELANEQFF.

This chain joins TRBV23-1 and TRBJ2-1, with D tentatively TRBD2 (5 bases). TRBV23-1 is sorted into the ORF group, with uncertain function. V gave up 6 bases and J gave up 3 bases, with 15 bases separating them. CDR3 size: 15 residues. CDR3 region: CASRQRRTHYNEQFF. The CDR3 DNA is TGCGCCAGCAGACAGCGGAGAACCCACTACAATGAGCAGTTCTTC.

CDR3 sequence: CASSPQGPGELFF. As DNA, the CDR3 is TGTGCCAGCAGCCCACAGGGACCCGGGGAGCTGTTTTTT. The rearrangement links TRBV7-2 to TRBJ2-2; D is possibly TRBD1 (6 bases). The CDR3 totals 13 residues. The V and J ends lost 5 bases and 6 bases respectively, with 10 bases between them. Germline values: CDR1 SGHTA, CDR2 FQGNSA.

The genes are TRBV4-1 and TRBJ2-3; 14 positions match TRBD2. Looked up from germline, CDR1 is MGHRA and CDR2 is YSYEKL. V was clipped by 3 bases and J by 4 bases; unmatched bases: 3. This CDR3 contains 16 residues. Here the CDR3 reads CASSQGLAGASDTQYF. CDR3 sequence (DNA): TGCGCCAGCAGCCAGGGACTAGCGGGAGCTTCAGATACGCAGTATTTT.

The chain is built from TRBV28 and TRBJ2-6, with D tentatively TRBD1 (6 bases). The length of the CDR3 is 19 residues. The V gene's germline CDR1 is MDHEN and CDR2 SYDVKM. Trimming removed 3 bases from V and 7 bases from J, with 25 bases in between. The CDR3 DNA reads TGTGCCAGCAGTTTTTTGGGACGGGACACCCGTCTAAGAGCCAACGTCCTGACTTTC. Its protein is CASSFLGRDTRLRANVLTF.

The DNA of the CDR3 is TGTGCCAGCAGCCCCCTCTACGAGCAGTACTTC. Protein: CASSPLYEQYF. The V and J genes are TRBV7-2 and TRBJ2-7; D gene ambiguous. Germline V gene lookup returns CDR1 SGHTA and CDR2 FQGNSA. The V and J ends lost 5 bases and 3 bases respectively, with 5 bases between them. CDR3 length: 11 residues.

The rearrangement joins TRBV19 to TRBJ1-1; possible D gene TRBD1, 5 bases. The CDR3 contains 13 residues. Trimming took off 7 bases at V and 5 bases at J, with 14 bases between the two ends. From germline, CDR1 is LNHDA and CDR2 SQIVND (reference sequence). The CDR3 DNA is TGTGCCAGTAAGAGTCCGGGGGGGACTGAAGCTTTCTTT. Translation gives CASKSPGGTEAFF. Full variable domain (rest looked up from reference TRBV19 and TRBJ1-1): DGGITQSPKYLFRKEGQNVTLSCEQNLNHDAMYWYRQDPGQGLRLIYYSQIVNDFQKGDIAEGYSVSREKKESFPLTVTSAQKNPTAFYLCASKSPGGTEAFFGQGTRLTVV.

V and J are TRBV19 and TRBJ1-1; D uncertain. Germline CDR1 LNHDA, CDR2 SQIVND (reference sequence). The CDR3 extends over 14 amino acids. V was cut by 5 bases and J by 5 bases, with 15 bases left in between. The CDR3 DNA reads TGTGCCAGTAGTGCCCTCGGGCGAGGGACTGAAGCTTTCTTT. This sequence encodes CASSALGRGTEAFF.

The chain uses TRBV4-2 and TRBJ2-2; perhaps TRBD1 as D (6 bases). V lost 4 bases and J lost 2, with 11 bases in between. CDR1 is LGHNA, CDR2 YNFKEQ, per germline. CDR3 size: 15 residues. Here the CDR3 DNA reads TGTGCCAGCAGCCTACCAGGGGCTAACACCGGGGAGCTGTTTTTT. Protein sequence: CASSLPGANTGELFF.

V and J are TRBV4-1 and TRBJ1-2, with D possibly TRBD1 on 6 matching bases. Germline CDR1 reads MGHRA; CDR2 reads YSYEKL. CDR3 length: 17 amino acids. Trimming stripped 1 base from V and 0 bases from J, with 15 bases between. The CDR3 here is CASSQVTGLAANYGYTF. The CDR3 DNA reads as TGCGCCAGCAGCCAAGTCACAGGGCTGGCAGCTAACTATGGCTACACCTTC.